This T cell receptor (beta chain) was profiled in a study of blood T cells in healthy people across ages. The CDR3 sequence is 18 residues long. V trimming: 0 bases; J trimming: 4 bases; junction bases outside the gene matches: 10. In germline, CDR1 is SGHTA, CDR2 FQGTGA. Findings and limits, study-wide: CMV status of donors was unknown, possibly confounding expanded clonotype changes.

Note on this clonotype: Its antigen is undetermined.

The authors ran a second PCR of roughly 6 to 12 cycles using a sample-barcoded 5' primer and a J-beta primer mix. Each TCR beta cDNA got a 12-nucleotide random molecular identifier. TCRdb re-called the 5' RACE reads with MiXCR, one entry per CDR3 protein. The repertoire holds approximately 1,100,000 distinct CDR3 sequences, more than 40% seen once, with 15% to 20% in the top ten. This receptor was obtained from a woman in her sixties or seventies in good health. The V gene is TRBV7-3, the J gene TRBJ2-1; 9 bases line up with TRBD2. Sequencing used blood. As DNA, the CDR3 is TGTGCCAGCAGCTTAACTGGGGATCCTAGCGGGAAGTACAATGAGCAGTTCTTC. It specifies CASSLTGDPSGKYNEQFF.